Listed below are T cell receptor beta chains from one sample, sequenced in a study of T cell responses to AZD1222 COVID-19 vaccine. The repertoire was sequenced with immunoSEQ multiplex PCR; TCRdb's copy has only in-frame clones and lacks some. The sample has roughly 100,000 clones, 70% to 90% seen once; the top ten hold less than 15%. The sample consisted of peripheral blood, taken on day 0 of AZD1222 vaccination. All receptors derive from an adult in good health. The CDR3 runs from the conserved cysteine through the conserved F or W. The D gene is left open where the match is weak. Only part of the rows carry a size: once, few, many, or a class if the clone is expanded.

J gene	V gene	D gene	clone size	CDR3 DNA	CDR3 protein
TRBJ2-5	TRBV4-2	TRBD2	NA	TGTGCCAGCAGCCAAGTGAACGTAGCGGGGGTCGAGACCCAGTACTTC	CASSQVNVAGVETQYF
TRBJ1-1	TRBV5-1	NA	NA	TGCGCCAGCAGCATGGGACATAGCTCAGGTGGAACTGAAGCTTTCTTT	CASSMGHSSGGTEAFF
TRBJ1-2	TRBV5-1	TRBD1	NA	TGCGCCAGCAGCTTGGCCGGGACAGGGGGTGGCTACACCTTC	CASSLAGTGGGYTF
TRBJ2-1	TRBV29-1	NA	few	TGCAGCGTTGTGGCAGGGGTAGATGAGCAGTTCTTC	CSVVAGVDEQFF
TRBJ1-2	TRBV19	NA	NA	TGTGCCAGTAGTATAGGCAGGGCCTATGGCTACACCTTC	CASSIGRAYGYTF
TRBJ1-5	TRBV29-1	TRBD1	NA	TGCAGCGTTGCCCGGGACAGGGGTCAGCCCCAGCATTTT	CSVARDRGQPQHF
TRBJ2-1	TRBV6-5	NA	NA	TGTGCCAGCAGTTCTCCCGGGAATTACAATGAGCAGTTCTTC	CASSSPGNYNEQFF
TRBJ1-2	TRBV3-1/TRBV3-2	TRBD1	NA	TGTGCCAGCAGCCAAGGGGACAGGGGAGGCTACACCTTC	CASSQGDRGGYTF
TRBJ1-5	TRBV30	NA	NA	TGTGCCTGGAGTGGGACTAGCAATCAGCCCCAGCATTTT	CAWSGTSNQPQHF
TRBJ1-4	TRBV2	NA	NA	TGTGCCAGCCGGGACGGAAGAAATGAAAAACTGTTTTTT	CASRDGRNEKLFF
TRBJ2-7	TRBV5-1	NA	NA	TGCGCCAGCAGCTTTCACCTCCGGGACGCCTCCTACGAGCAGTACTTC	CASSFHLRDASYEQYF
TRBJ2-4	TRBV12-3/TRBV12-4	NA	NA	TGTGCCAGCAGTTTCCCCAAAAACATTCAGTACTTC	CASSFPKNIQYF
TRBJ1-5	TRBV7-9	NA	NA	TGTGCCAGCAGCTCAGGAGGGGTCAGGGATCAGCCCCAGCATTTT	CASSSGGVRDQPQHF
TRBJ2-3	TRBV29-1	NA	NA	TGCAGCGTTGATGGTAGCACAGATACGCAGTATTTT	CSVDGSTDTQYF
TRBJ2-7	TRBV6-1	NA	NA	TGTGCCAGCAGTTTCACAGGTTTCTACGAGCAGTACTTC	CASSFTGFYEQYF
TRBJ2-1	TRBV19	TRBD1	few	TGTGCCAGTAGTATAGAGCGGCGGGGGACAGGGGTCCCCAATGAGCAGTTCTTC	CASSIERRGTGVPNEQFF
TRBJ2-1	TRBV19	NA	NA	TGTGCCAGTAGTATAGGGAATGAGCAGTTCTTC	CASSIGNEQFF
TRBJ1-3	TRBV6-1	NA	once	TGTGCCAGCAGTGGAACCGGACAGTACTCTGGAAACACCATATATTTT	CASSGTGQYSGNTIYF
TRBJ2-3	TRBV4-1	NA	NA	TGCGCCAGCAGCCAGGGCCTGAGGACGGGTTCTACAGATACGCAGTATTTT	CASSQGLRTGSTDTQYF
TRBJ1-1	TRBV28	TRBD1	NA	TGTGCCAGCAGTCCCGGGACAGGGAACACTGAAGCTTTCTTT	CASSPGTGNTEAFF
TRBJ1-5	TRBV10-2	TRBD1	NA	TGCGCCAGCAGTGAGGGCAGGGGGCTGGGCAATCAGCCCCAGCATTTT	CASSEGRGLGNQPQHF
TRBJ1-1	TRBV30	TRBD1	NA	TGTGCCTGGGGGGACAGGAACACTGAAGCTTTCTTT	CAWGDRNTEAFF
TRBJ1-5	TRBV3-1/TRBV3-2	NA	NA	TGTGCCAGCGGGACGACGGTCGATAGCAATCAGCCCCAGCATTTT	CASGTTVDSNQPQHF
TRBJ2-5	TRBV6-6	NA	NA	TGTGCCAGCAGAGAAAGAGACTTGCCCGCTCAAGAGACCCAGTACTTC	CASRERDLPAQETQYF
TRBJ1-2	TRBV6-2/TRBV6-3	TRBD1	NA	TGTGCCAGCAGTTCTCCGGGACAGGGGGACTATGGCTACACCTTC	CASSSPGQGDYGYTF
TRBJ2-5	TRBV6-2/TRBV6-3	NA	NA	TGTGCCAGCTGTTCCGCGCTTATCCCATCAGAGACCCAGTACTTC	CASCSALIPSETQYF
TRBJ1-6	TRBV10-2	NA	once	TGCGCCAGCAATCTCGGGGGGGGCAATTCACCCCTCCACTTT	CASNLGGGNSPLHF
TRBJ2-2	TRBV7-3	NA	NA	TGTGCCAGCAGCTTAAGTCGACTTGCGAACACCGGGGAGCTGTTTTTT	CASSLSRLANTGELFF
TRBJ1-5	TRBV18	TRBD1	NA	TGTGCCAGCTCACCGGCAGCAGGGACAGGTCAGCCCCAGCATTTT	CASSPAAGTGQPQHF
TRBJ1-2	TRBV9	NA	NA	TGTGCCAGCAGCGCCGGGGGGCAGTCTTATGGCTACACCTTC	CASSAGGQSYGYTF
TRBJ1-5	TRBV6-1	NA	NA	TGTGCCAGCAGTGAAATTCACGGAGGGTCGTTCAATCAGCCCCAGCATTTT	CASSEIHGGSFNQPQHF
TRBJ2-7	TRBV7-3	TRBD1	NA	TGTGCCAGCAGCTTAACAGGGGGCTCGGGCTACGAGCAGTACTTC	CASSLTGGSGYEQYF
TRBJ1-5	TRBV18	NA	NA	TGTGCCAGCTCACCACGGGACCTCCGTGAGCAGCCCCAGCATTTT	CASSPRDLREQPQHF
TRBJ1-6	TRBV5-1	NA	NA	TGCGCCAGCAGCTTGGCCTCTGGGGGTAATACTTCACCCCTCCACTTT	CASSLASGGNTSPLHF
TRBJ1-1	TRBV9	NA	NA	TGTGCCAGCAGTCCTATCGGGGAGGGGGCTGAAGCTTTCTTT	CASSPIGEGAEAFF
TRBJ2-1	TRBV2	TRBD1	NA	TGTGCCAGTATTCGGACAGGGACCTCCTACAATGAGCAGTTCTTC	CASIRTGTSYNEQFF
TRBJ1-1	TRBV6-4	TRBD1	NA	TGTGCCAGCAGTGACTCGGGCAGGGGGTCCGCTGAAGCTTTCTTT	CASSDSGRGSAEAFF
TRBJ1-2	TRBV6-5	NA	NA	TGTGCCAGCAGTTACTCTCAGGGTACCTTCTCTTATGGCTACACCTTC	CASSYSQGTFSYGYTF
TRBJ2-2	TRBV12-5	NA	NA	TGTGCTAGTGGTTTGGTACGGGATACCGGGGAGCTGTTTTTT	CASGLVRDTGELFF
TRBJ2-5	TRBV4-1	NA	once	TGCGCCAGCAGCCAAGCATCCAGGGGAGGCCAGTACTTC	CASSQASRGGQYF
TRBJ1-1	TRBV6-5	NA	once	TGTGCCAGCAGTCTAGAGGGCAGGAACACTGAAGCTTTCTTT	CASSLEGRNTEAFF
TRBJ2-7	TRBV24-1	TRBD1	NA	TGTGCCACCAGTGACCCTAGGGACAGCCCCAGCCCCTACGAGCAGTACTTC	CATSDPRDSPSPYEQYF
TRBJ1-2	TRBV7-8	NA	NA	TGTGCCAGCAGCTTAGCAGGGGGGGGCGTGTATGGCTACACCTTC	CASSLAGGGVYGYTF
TRBJ1-2	TRBV9	NA	NA	TGTGCCAGCAGCGTTTCTCCAGGGACGAACTATGGCTACACCTTC	CASSVSPGTNYGYTF
TRBJ2-5	TRBV19	TRBD1	NA	TGTGCCAGTAGTATCGAGGACAGGGCTTTTGAGACCCAGTACTTC	CASSIEDRAFETQYF
TRBJ2-5	TRBV19	NA	NA	TGTGCCAGTACCCCCCGGGTCGGGGGGCGAGAGACCCAGTACTTC	CASTPRVGGRETQYF
TRBJ1-5	TRBV30	NA	NA	TGTGCCTGGAGTGTAGGGGCAGGCCAAAACAATCAGCCCCAGCATTTT	CAWSVGAGQNNQPQHF
TRBJ2-7	TRBV3-1/TRBV3-2	NA	NA	TGTGCCAGCAGCCAAGGGGAGGACAGGTTCTACGAGCAGTACTTC	CASSQGEDRFYEQYF
TRBJ1-3	TRBV4-1	NA	NA	TGCGCCAGCAGCCAAGGGGAGGCCTCTGGAAACACCATATATTTT	CASSQGEASGNTIYF
TRBJ2-5	TRBV7-7	NA	NA	TGTGCCAGCAGCTTAGGCGGAGGGATCCAAGAGACCCAGTACTTC	CASSLGGGIQETQYF
TRBJ1-2	TRBV5-1	NA	NA	TGCGCCAGCAGCGCTCGGCAATCCTTTAAGGGGGGCTACACCTTC	CASSARQSFKGGYTF
TRBJ1-1	TRBV28	TRBD1	NA	TGTGCCTCGTGGGCACAGGGGAAGAGTGAAGCTTTCTTT	CASWAQGKSEAFF